This T cell receptor (beta chain) was retrieved from a study of beta chain features in type 1 diabetes. The germline V gene has CDR1 SGDLS and CDR2 YYNGEE. V shed 4 bases, J shed 6 bases, and the junction held 10 bases outside the gene matches. The CDR3 has 15 amino acids. A remark on this clone: Its antigen is still unknown.

The authors sorted CD4+ naive, central memory, regulatory and stem cell-like memory cells via CD45RO/CCR7/CD25/CD127/CD95/CD27. Study-level findings and limits: A greater similarity of naive, central memory and Treg TCRB repertoires was seen among patients than among healthy donors. Amplification by PCR could prefer shorter templates, with the same effect in patients and controls.

The investigators reverse transcribed all of the isolated RNA, so they sequenced expressed TCRB transcripts. The assay was immunoSEQ multiplex PCR, and TCRdb's table has in-frame clones only and misses some. The sample yields just over 600,000 clones, roughly a sixth seen once. This chain links TRBV9 with TRBJ2-1; 7 bases are shared with TRBD1. Specimen: naive CD4+ T cells from blood. The TCR was taken from a man younger than 35 in good health. The CDR3 is CASSFSRGTANEQFF. CDR3 DNA sequence: TGTGCCAGCAGCTTTTCCAGGGGGACCGCCAATGAGCAGTTCTTC.